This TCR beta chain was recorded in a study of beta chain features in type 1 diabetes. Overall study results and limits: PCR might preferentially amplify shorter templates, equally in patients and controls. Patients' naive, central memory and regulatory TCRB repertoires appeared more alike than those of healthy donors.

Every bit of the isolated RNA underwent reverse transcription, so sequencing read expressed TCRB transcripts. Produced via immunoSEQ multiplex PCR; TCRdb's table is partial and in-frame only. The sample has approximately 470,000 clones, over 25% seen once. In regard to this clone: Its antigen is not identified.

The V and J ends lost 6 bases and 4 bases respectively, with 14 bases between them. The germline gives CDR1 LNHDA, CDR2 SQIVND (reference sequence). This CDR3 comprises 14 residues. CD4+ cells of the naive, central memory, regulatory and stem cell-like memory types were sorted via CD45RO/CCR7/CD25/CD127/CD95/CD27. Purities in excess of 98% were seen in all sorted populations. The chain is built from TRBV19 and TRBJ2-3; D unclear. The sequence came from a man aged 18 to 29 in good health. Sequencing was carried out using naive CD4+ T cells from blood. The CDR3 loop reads CASSLQLGSDTQYF. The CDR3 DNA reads TGTGCCAGTAGCCTGCAGCTGGGTTCAGATACGCAGTATTTT.